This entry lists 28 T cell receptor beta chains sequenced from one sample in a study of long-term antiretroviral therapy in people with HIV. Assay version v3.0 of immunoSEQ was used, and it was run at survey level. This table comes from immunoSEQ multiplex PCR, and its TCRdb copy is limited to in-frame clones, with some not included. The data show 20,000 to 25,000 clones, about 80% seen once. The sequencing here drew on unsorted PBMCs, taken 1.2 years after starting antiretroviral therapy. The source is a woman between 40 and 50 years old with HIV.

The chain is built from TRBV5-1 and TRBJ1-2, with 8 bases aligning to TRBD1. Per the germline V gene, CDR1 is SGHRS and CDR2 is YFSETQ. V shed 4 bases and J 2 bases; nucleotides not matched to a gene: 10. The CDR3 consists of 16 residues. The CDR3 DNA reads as TGCGCCAGCAGCCCGGTCGGACAGGGAGGAAACTATGGCTACACCTTC. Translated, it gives CASSPVGQGGNYGYTF.

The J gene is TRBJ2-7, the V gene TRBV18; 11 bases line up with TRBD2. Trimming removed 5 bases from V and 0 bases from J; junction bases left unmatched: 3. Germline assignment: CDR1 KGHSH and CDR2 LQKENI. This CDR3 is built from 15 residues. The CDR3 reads CASSTLAGVSYEQYF. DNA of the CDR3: TGTGCCAGCTCAACACTAGCGGGAGTCTCCTACGAGCAGTACTTC.

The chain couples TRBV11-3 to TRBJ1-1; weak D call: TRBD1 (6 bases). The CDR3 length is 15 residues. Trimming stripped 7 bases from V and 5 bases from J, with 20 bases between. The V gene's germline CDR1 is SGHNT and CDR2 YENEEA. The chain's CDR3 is CASKGGVGEGTEAFF. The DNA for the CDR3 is TGTGCCAGCAAAGGGGGTGTAGGGGAGGGGACTGAAGCTTTCTTT.

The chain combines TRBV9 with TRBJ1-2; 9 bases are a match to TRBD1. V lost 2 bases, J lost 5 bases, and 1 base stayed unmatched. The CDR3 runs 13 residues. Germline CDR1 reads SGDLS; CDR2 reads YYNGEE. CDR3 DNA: TGTGCCAGCAGCGTGGGACAGGGTTATGGCTACACCTTC. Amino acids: CASSVGQGYGYTF.

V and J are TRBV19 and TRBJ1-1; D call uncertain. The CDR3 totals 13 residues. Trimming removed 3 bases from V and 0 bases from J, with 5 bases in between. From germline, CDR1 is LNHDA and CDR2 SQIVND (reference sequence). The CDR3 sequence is CASSMQMNTEAFF. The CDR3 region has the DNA TGTGCCAGTAGTATGCAGATGAACACTGAAGCTTTCTTT.

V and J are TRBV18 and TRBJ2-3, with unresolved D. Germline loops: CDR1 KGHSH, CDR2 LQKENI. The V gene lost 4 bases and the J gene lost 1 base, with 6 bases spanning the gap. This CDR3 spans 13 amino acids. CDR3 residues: CASSQGGTDTQYF. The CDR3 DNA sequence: TGTGCCAGCTCACAGGGTGGCACAGATACGCAGTATTTT. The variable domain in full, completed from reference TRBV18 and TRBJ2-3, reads NAGVMQNPRHLVRRRGQEARLRCSPMKGHSHVYWYRQLPEEGLKFMVYLQKENIIDESGMPKERFSAEFPKEGPSILRIQQVVRGDSAAYFCASSQGGTDTQYFGPGTRLTVL.

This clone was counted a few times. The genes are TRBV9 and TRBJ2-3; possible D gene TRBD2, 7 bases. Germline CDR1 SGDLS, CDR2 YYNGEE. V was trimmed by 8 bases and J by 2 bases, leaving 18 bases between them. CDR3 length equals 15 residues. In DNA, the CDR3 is TGTGCCAGTGGGGGGGGACACTCGACCACAGATACGCAGTATTTT. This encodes CASGGGHSTTDTQYF.

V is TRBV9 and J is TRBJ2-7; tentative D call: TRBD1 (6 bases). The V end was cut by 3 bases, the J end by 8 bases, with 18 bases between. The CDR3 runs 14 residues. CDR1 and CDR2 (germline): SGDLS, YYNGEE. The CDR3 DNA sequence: TGTGCCAGCAGCGCCACCGGGACACCAAACAAGCAGTACTTC. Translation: CASSATGTPNKQYF.

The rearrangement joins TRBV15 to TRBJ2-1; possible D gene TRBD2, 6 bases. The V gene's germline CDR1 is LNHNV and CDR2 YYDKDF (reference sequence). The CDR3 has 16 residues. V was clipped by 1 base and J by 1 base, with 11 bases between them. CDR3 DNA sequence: TGTGCCACCAGCAGAGCGGGTAGCGGATCCTACAATGAGCAGTTCTTC. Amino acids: CATSRAGSGSYNEQFF.

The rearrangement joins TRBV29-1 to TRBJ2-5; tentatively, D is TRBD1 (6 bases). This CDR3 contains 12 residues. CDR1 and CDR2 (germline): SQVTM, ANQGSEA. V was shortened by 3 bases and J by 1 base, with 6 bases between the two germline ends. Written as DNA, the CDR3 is TGCAGCGTTGACAGGGGCCAAGAGACCCAGTACTTC. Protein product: CSVDRGQETQYF.

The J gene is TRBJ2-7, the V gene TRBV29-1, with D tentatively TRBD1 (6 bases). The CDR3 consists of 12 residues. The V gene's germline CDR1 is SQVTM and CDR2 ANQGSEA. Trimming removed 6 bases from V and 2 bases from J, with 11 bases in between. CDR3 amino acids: CSVLRGTYEQYF. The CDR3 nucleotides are TGCAGCGTCCTCAGGGGAACCTACGAGCAGTACTTC.

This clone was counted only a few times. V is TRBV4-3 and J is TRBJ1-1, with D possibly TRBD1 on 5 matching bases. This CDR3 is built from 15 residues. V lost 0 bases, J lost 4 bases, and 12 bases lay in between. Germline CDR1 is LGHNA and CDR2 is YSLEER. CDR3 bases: TGCGCCAGCAGCCAAGATCGAAGAACAGGCACTGAAGCTTTCTTT. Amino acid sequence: CASSQDRRTGTEAFF.

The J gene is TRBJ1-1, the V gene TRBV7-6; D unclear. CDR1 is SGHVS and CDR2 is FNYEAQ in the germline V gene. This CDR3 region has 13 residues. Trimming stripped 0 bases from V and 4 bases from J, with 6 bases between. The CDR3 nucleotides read TGTGCCAGCAGCTTAGCAGTCTTCACTGAAGCTTTCTTT. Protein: CASSLAVFTEAFF. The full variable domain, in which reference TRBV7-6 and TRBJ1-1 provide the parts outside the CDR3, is GAGVSQSPRYKVTKRGQDVALRCDPISGHVSLYWYRQALGQGPEFLTYFNYEAQQDKSGLPNDRFSAERPEGSISTLTIQRTEQRDSAMYRCASSLAVFTEAFFGQGTRLTVV.

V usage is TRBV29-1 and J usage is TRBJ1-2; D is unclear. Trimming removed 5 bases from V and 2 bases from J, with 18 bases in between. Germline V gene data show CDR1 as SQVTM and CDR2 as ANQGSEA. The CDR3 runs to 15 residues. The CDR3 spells CSVHYTGEPNYGYTF. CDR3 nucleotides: TGCAGCGTTCATTACACGGGTGAACCGAACTATGGCTACACCTTC.

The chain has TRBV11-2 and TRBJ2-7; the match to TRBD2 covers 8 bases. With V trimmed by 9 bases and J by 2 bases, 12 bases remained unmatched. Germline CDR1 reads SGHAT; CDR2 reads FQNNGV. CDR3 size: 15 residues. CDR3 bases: TGTGCCAGTGCATCCCGCCTAGCGGGTCCCTACGAGCAGTACTTC. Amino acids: CASASRLAGPYEQYF.

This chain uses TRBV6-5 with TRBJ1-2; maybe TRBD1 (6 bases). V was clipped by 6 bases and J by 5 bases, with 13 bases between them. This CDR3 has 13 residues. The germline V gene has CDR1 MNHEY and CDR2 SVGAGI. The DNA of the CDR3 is TGTGCCAGCAGAGAACAGGGAGTTTATGGCTACACCTTC. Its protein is CASREQGVYGYTF.

The DNA of the CDR3 is TGTGCCAGCAGCTTAGTGGGAGGGAATGGCTACACCTTC. Encoded protein: CASSLVGGNGYTF. The rearrangement joins TRBV7-9 to TRBJ1-2; no reliable D call. V lost 1 base to trimming and J lost 6 bases, with 9 bases between them. CDR1 is SEHNR, CDR2 FQNEAQ, per germline (reference sequence). The CDR3 contains 13 residues.

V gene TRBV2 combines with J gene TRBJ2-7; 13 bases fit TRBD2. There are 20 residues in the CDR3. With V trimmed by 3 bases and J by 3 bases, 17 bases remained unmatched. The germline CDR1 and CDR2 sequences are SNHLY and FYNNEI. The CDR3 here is CASSDRNGGLAGFNSYEQYF. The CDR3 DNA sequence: TGTGCCAGCAGTGATCGGAACGGGGGACTAGCGGGATTTAATAGCTACGAGCAGTACTTC.

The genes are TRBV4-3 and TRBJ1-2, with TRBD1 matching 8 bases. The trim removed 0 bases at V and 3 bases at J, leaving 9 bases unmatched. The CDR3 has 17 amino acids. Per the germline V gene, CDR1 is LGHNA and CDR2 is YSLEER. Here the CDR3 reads CASSQDWQGASYYGYTF. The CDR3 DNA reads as TGCGCCAGCAGCCAAGATTGGCAGGGGGCCTCCTACTATGGCTACACCTTC.

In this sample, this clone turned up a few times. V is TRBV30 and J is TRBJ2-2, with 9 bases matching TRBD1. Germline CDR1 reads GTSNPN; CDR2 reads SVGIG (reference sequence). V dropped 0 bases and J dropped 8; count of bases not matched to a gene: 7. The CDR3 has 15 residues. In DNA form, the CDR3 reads TGTGCCTGGAGTGTACAGGACAGGGGTTTAGGGGAGCTGTTTTTT. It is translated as CAWSVQDRGLGELFF. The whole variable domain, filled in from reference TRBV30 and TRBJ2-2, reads SQTIHQWPATLVQPVGSPLSLECTVEGTSNPNLYWYRQAAGRGLQLLFYSVGIGQISSEVPQNLSASRPQDRQFILSSKKLLLSDSGFYLCAWSVQDRGLGELFFGEGSRLTVL.

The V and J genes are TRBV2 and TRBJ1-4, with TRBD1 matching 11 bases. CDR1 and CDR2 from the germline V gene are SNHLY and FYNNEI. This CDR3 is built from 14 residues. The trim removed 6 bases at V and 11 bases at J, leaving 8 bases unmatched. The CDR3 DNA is TGTGCCAGCAGCCAAGGACAGGGGGCGAGGAAACTGTTTTTT. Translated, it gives CASSQGQGARKLFF.

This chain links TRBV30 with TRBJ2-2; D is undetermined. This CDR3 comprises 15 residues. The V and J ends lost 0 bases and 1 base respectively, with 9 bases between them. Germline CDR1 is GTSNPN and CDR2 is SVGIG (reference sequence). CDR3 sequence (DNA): TGTGCCTGGAGTGTCGCTCAAATGAACACCGGGGAGCTGTTTTTT. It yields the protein CAWSVAQMNTGELFF.

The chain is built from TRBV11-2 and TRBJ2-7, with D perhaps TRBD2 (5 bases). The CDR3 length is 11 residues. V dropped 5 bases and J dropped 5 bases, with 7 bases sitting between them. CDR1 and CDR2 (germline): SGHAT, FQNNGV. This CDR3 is CASSDGNEQYF. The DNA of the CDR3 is TGTGCCAGCAGCGACGGGAACGAGCAGTACTTC.

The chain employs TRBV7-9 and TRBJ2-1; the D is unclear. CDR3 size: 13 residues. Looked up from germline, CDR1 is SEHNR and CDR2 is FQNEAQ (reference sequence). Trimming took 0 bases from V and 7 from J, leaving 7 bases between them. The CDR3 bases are TGTGCCAGCAGCTTAGCCGGGTGGAATGAGCAGTTCTTC. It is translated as CASSLAGWNEQFF.

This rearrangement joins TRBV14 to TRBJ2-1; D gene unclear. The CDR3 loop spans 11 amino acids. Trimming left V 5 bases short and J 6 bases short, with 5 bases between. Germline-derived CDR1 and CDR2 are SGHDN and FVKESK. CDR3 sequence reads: CASSLGNEQFF. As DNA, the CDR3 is TGTGCCAGCAGCTTGGGCAATGAGCAGTTCTTC.

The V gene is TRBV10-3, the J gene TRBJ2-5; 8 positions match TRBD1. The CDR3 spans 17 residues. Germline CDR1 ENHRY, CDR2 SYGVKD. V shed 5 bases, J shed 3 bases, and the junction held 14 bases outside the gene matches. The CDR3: CAISPQGALGREETQYF. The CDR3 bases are TGTGCCATCAGTCCGCAGGGGGCGTTGGGTCGGGAAGAGACCCAGTACTTC.

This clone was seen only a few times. The CDR3 reads CASSLTGVHEQFF. Written as DNA, the CDR3 is TGTGCCAGCAGCTTGACAGGGGTCCATGAGCAGTTCTTC. The chain joins TRBV5-6 to TRBJ2-1; 7 nucleotides agree with TRBD1. The CDR3 runs to 13 residues. V lost 1 base and J lost 8; bases outside the gene matches: 3. Germline V gene lookup returns CDR1 SGHDT and CDR2 YYEEEE.

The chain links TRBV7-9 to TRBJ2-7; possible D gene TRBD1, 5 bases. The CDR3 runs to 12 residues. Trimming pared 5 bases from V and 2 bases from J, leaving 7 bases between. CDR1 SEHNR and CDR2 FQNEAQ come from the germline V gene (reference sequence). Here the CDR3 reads CASSQGPYEQYF. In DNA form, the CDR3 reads TGTGCCAGCAGCCAGGGCCCCTACGAGCAGTACTTC.